This TCR beta chain originates from a study of shared clonotypes between healthy human individuals. Across the study: The cohort had a couple of women and a few men, ages 18 to 49. General study points: Clonotype sharing among donors was thought likely to change with sequencing depth.

This CDR3 has 15 amino acids. V dropped 6 bases and J dropped 0 bases, with 12 bases sitting between them. Germline loops: CDR1 MNHEY, CDR2 SMNVEV (reference sequence). About 30,000 T cell genomes, or roughly 300 ng DNA, went into replicate PCRs of unsorted PBMC. Clones were sequenced by immunoSEQ multiplex PCR, and TCRdb holds only the in-frame ones, with some missing. The profile covers about 470,000 clones, with roughly 77% appearing a single time and roughly 13% taken by the ten largest. This clone was found once. What it recognizes is unknown. The V gene is TRBV27, the J gene TRBJ1-5; weak D call: TRBD1 (5 bases). The sample taken for sequencing was PBMCs. This TCR came from a woman aged 40 to 50 in good health. Some clones in this sample may be carry-over from other donors' samples. CDR3 residues: CASSPGTGSNQPQHF. The CDR3 nucleotides are TGTGCCAGCAGCCCCGGAACAGGTAGCAATCAGCCCCAGCATTTT.